The text below deals with one T cell receptor beta chain. Its antigen remains unknown. Investigators excluded patients with uncontrolled infection, other autoimmune disease, pregnancy or lactation. This entry belongs to a study of T cells in Graves' hyperthyroidism and ophthalmopathy. Study-level results: Most expanded thyroid clonotypes above 0.001 recurred in blood. A model of 13 V-J features distinguished ophthalmopathy from stable hyperthyroidism.

Template material for amplifying TCR beta CDR3 regions consisted of RNA transcripts. An initial round of RT-PCR targeting the TCR CDR3 relied on the HTBI primer set. TCRdb re-derived calls from the multiplex PCR reads in MiXCR, one entry per CDR3 protein. The sample contains 250,000 to 350,000 distinct CDR3 sequences, about 15% of which appear only once. Trimming pared 5 bases from V and 12 bases from J, leaving 14 bases between. This CDR3 is 12 amino acids long. CDR1 is PRHDT and CDR2 is FYEKMQ in the germline V gene (reference sequence). Material for sequencing was blood. The sequence came from a man younger than 45 with Graves' hyperthyroidism. The V and J genes are TRBV13 and TRBJ2-1; TRBD2 is a possible D gene (6 bases). Here the CDR3 DNA reads TGTGCCAGCAGCACCCCCGGGAGTTCGCAGTTCTTC. This codes for CASSTPGSSQFF.